The clone carrying this T cell receptor beta chain was detected only once. Antigen: not known. A junction end diverges from the germline sequence, so it may reflect a read error. Template material for TCR beta VDJ and CDR3 profiling consisted of genomic DNA. TCRdb redid the calling of the reads with MiXCR, one entry per CDR3 protein. The data show under 200,000 distinct CDR3 sequences, less than 60% seen once. The data belong to a study of CD8+CD57+ T cells in acquired aplastic anemia. Study at large: The study obtained an average of roughly 2.9 ug of DNA from sorted CD4+ and CD8+ cells. Whole-study results and caveats: No significant patient-versus-control difference appeared in CD8+ Simpson's diversity. Between patients and controls, some 31 CD8+ CDR3 sequences were found in common.

Patients chosen for sequencing had CD8+CD57+ cells that had expanded, as shown by flow cytometry. The sequence was obtained from a human donor with aplastic anemia. The specimen sequenced was sorted CD4+, CD8+, or CD8+CD57+ T cells (not recorded which) from PBMCs.

The CDR3 nucleotides read TGTGCCAGCAGCCCTAGCGAAGAGACCCGGTACTTC. This encodes CASSPSEETRYF. This sequence joins TRBV7-9 and TRBJ2-5; tentative D call: TRBD2 (6 bases). Germline V lookup: CDR1 SEHNR, CDR2 FQNEAQ (reference sequence). The CDR3 has 12 residues. The full variable domain, rest sourced from reference TRBV7-9 and TRBJ2-5, is DTGVSQNPRHKITKRGQNVTFRCDPISEHNRLYWYRQTLGQGPEFLTYFQNEAQLEKSRLLSDRFSAERPKGSFSTLEIQRTEQGDSAMYLCASSPSEETRYFGPGTRLLVL.